These 22 T cell receptor beta chains were all obtained from the same sample, sequenced in a study of blood T cells in healthy people across ages. With a J-beta primer mix and a sample-barcoded 5' primer, a second PCR ran roughly 7 to 11 cycles. TCRdb called the 5' RACE reads again in MiXCR, with one record for every CDR3 protein. The sample carries some 710,000 distinct CDR3 sequences, about 20% recorded once. Sequences were obtained from blood. The receptors here all came from a man aged 65-85 years in good health.

J is TRBJ2-3 and V is TRBV27; 7 positions match TRBD1. Germline loops: CDR1 MNHEY, CDR2 SMNVEV (reference sequence). Losses at the gene ends were 4 bases for V and 10 bases for J; bases not matched to a gene: 11. The length of the CDR3 is 14 residues. The chain's CDR3 is CASSSPTGFRPQYF. The CDR3 region has the DNA TGTGCCAGCAGTTCCCCGACAGGGTTTCGCCCGCAGTATTTT.

The sample holds many counts of this clonotype. One end of the junction does not line up with germline, which may come from a read error. V usage is TRBV12-3 or TRBV12-4 and J usage is TRBJ2-5, with TRBD2 identical over 13 bases. This CDR3 spans 15 amino acids. In DNA, the CDR3 is TGTGCCAGCAGCTTAGGACTAGCGGGAGCGGAGACCCAGTACTTC. Residues: CASSLGLAGAETQYF.

In this sample, this clonotype turned up a few times. V and J are TRBV5-1 and TRBJ2-5, with TRBD2 as a possible D gene (6 bases). V was trimmed by 0 bases and J by 7 bases, leaving 10 bases between them. This CDR3 spans 13 amino acids. Germline CDR1 is SGHRS and CDR2 is YFSETQ. This chain's CDR3 is CASSLVVGGTQYF. The CDR3, as DNA: TGCGCCAGCAGCTTGGTAGTCGGGGGGACCCAGTACTTC.

The V and J genes are TRBV7-2 and TRBJ2-3; 8 nucleotides align to TRBD2. Trimming removed 8 bases from V and 3 bases from J; junction bases left unmatched: 10. Germline CDR1 is SGHTA and CDR2 is FQGNSA. This CDR3 is built from 15 residues. CDR3 in amino acids: CASCLPGLGTDTQYF. The CDR3 DNA follows: TGTGCCAGCTGCCTTCCGGGACTAGGAACAGATACGCAGTATTTT.

The gene calls are TRBV2 and TRBJ2-3, with D possibly matching TRBD1 (6 bases). Germline V gene lookup returns CDR1 SNHLY and CDR2 FYNNEI. Trimming stripped 8 bases from V and 4 bases from J, with 13 bases between. The length of the CDR3 is 13 residues. The CDR3 sequence: CASYRERADTQYF. DNA for the CDR3: TGTGCCAGCTACAGGGAGCGTGCAGATACGCAGTATTTT.

The CDR3 DNA reads TGCAGCGTTGAAGATCAGGGTGCAGATACGCAGTATTTT. Encoded protein: CSVEDQGADTQYF. This chain uses TRBV29-1 with TRBJ2-3; D may be TRBD1 (5 bases). V was cut by 0 bases and J by 4 bases, with 8 bases left in between. Looked up from germline, CDR1 is SQVTM and CDR2 is ANQGSEA. The CDR3 length is 13 residues.

The chain employs TRBV10-3 and TRBJ2-7, with 11 nucleotides matching TRBD1. Germline V CDR1 and CDR2: ENHRY, SYGVKD. The CDR3 contains 13 residues. Losses at the gene ends were 6 bases for V and 4 bases for J; bases not matched to a gene: 2. The CDR3 region has the DNA TGTGCCATCAGGGGACAGGGGGGATACGAGCAGTACGTC. Translated: CAIRGQGGYEQYV.

The table lists this clonotype with many counts. This rearrangement joins TRBV5-5 to TRBJ2-3; D perhaps matches TRBD2 (6 bases). The V end was cut by 6 bases, the J end by 2 bases, with 10 bases between. Germline values: CDR1 SGHKS, CDR2 YYEKEE (reference sequence). This CDR3 contains 13 residues. The DNA of the CDR3 is TGTGCCAGCACCGGGGGAAACACAGATACGCAGTATTTT. Translated: CASTGGNTDTQYF.

This clonotype has only a few counts. The chain couples TRBV12-3 or TRBV12-4 to TRBJ1-4; D not certain. This CDR3 has 12 amino acids. V was clipped by 5 bases and J by 14 bases, with 15 bases between them. The CDR3, as DNA: TGTGCCAGCAGTAGAGATAATCAGCGGCTGTTTTTT. The encoded protein is CASSRDNQRLFF.

CDR3 sequence reads: CASSLGALNVGEKLFF. As DNA, the CDR3 is TGCGCCAGCAGCTTGGGAGCTTTAAACGTGGGAGAAAAACTGTTTTTT. V is TRBV5-1 and J is TRBJ1-4; no clear D. The CDR3 has 16 residues. The V end lost 0 bases, the J end lost 8 bases, and 17 bases lay between the germline ends. Germline loops: CDR1 SGHRS, CDR2 YFSETQ.

V and J are TRBV27 and TRBJ2-7; 9 positions agree with TRBD2. Germline V gene data show CDR1 as MNHEY and CDR2 as SMNVEV (reference sequence). This CDR3 is 14 amino acids long. After removal of 5 bases from V and 6 bases from J, the junction contained 8 bases not matched to a gene. CDR3 coding DNA: TGTGCCAGCAGTCCAATAGCGGGAGTGGGCGAGCAGTACTTC. Encoded protein: CASSPIAGVGEQYF.

V gene TRBV7-9 combines with J gene TRBJ1-1; no clear D. The germline CDR1 and CDR2 sequences are SEHNR and FQNEAQ (reference sequence). The ends were cut back, 5 bases at V and 4 bases at J, with 8 bases in the middle. The CDR3 covers 12 residues. CDR3 sequence: CASSQASTEAFF. The DNA for the CDR3 is TGTGCCAGCAGCCAAGCTAGCACTGAAGCTTTCTTT.

This clonotype was recorded a few times. The chain has TRBV12-3 or TRBV12-4 and TRBJ2-5; 9 bases fit TRBD2. After removal of 2 bases from V and 4 bases from J, the junction contained 5 bases not matched to a gene. This CDR3 comprises 15 residues. The CDR3: CASSLSGGTTETQYF. The CDR3, as DNA: TGTGCCAGCAGTTTAAGCGGGGGGACTACAGAGACCCAGTACTTC.

The sample holds many counts of this clonotype. The chain couples TRBV3-1 to TRBJ2-4; D perhaps matches TRBD2 (6 bases). The CDR3 runs to 15 residues. V was cut by 5 bases and J by 0 bases, with 11 bases left in between. Per the germline V gene, CDR1 is LGHDT and CDR2 is YNNKEL (reference sequence). The CDR3 DNA reads TGTGCCAGCAGCATAGGAGGGCTAGCCAAAAACATTCAGTACTTC. The encoded protein is CASSIGGLAKNIQYF.

The chain recombines TRBV27 with TRBJ1-5; the D gene is possibly TRBD1 (5 bases). The CDR3 spans 12 residues. V was shortened by 3 bases and J by 6 bases, with 6 bases between the two germline ends. CDR1 and CDR2 (germline): MNHEY, SMNVEV (reference sequence). DNA of the CDR3: TGTGCCAGCAGTTTCACAGGTCAGCCCCAGCATTTT. Encoded protein: CASSFTGQPQHF.

There are a few counts of this clonotype. Written as DNA, the CDR3 is TGCAGTGCATTGGGCGGGGAAACTAATGAAAAACTGTTTTTT. Protein: CSALGGETNEKLFF. V is TRBV20-1 and J is TRBJ1-4; D gene ambiguous. The germline gives CDR1 DFQATT, CDR2 SNEGSKA (reference sequence). This CDR3 is built from 14 residues. Trimming took 6 bases from V and 1 from J, leaving 12 bases between them.

This clonotype has a handful of counts. The J gene is TRBJ2-3, the V gene TRBV29-1; 15 bases align to TRBD2. Germline V lookup: CDR1 SQVTM, CDR2 ANQGSEA. V dropped 4 bases and J dropped 5; count of bases not matched to a gene: 7. This CDR3 is built from 16 residues. CDR3 sequence reads: CSVAGLAGGRGDTQYF. In DNA, the CDR3 is TGCAGCGTTGCCGGACTAGCGGGAGGGCGGGGAGATACGCAGTATTTT.

Notes on this clonotype: The germline gene is not matched at one end of the junction; a read error may be the cause. CDR3 amino acids: CACSLSDREDEQFF. The CDR3 DNA follows: TGTGCCTGCAGTTTATCGGACAGGGAGGATGAGCAGTTCTTC. The chain employs TRBV12-3 or TRBV12-4 and TRBJ2-7, with 8 bases fitting TRBD1. The end of the DNA is better explained by TRBJ2-1, so the J call may be wrong. The length of the CDR3 is 14 residues.

CDR3 residues: CASSYGAGAKETQYF. CDR3 bases: TGTGCCAGCAGTTACGGGGCGGGGGCTAAAGAGACCCAGTACTTC. This chain uses TRBV6-6 with TRBJ2-5; D is possibly TRBD2 (7 bases). From germline, CDR1 is MNHNY and CDR2 SVGAGI (reference sequence). V lost 2 bases to trimming and J lost 3 bases, with 13 bases between them. CDR3 length: 15 residues.

This clonotype appeared many times. One end of the junction does not line up with germline, which may come from a read error. The chain recombines TRBV5-8 with TRBJ2-7, with 12 nucleotides matching TRBD2. Germline-derived CDR1 and CDR2 are SGHTS and YDEGEE. This CDR3 has 14 amino acids. CDR3 DNA: TGTGCCAGCACCTTGAGACTAGCGGGGGTCGAGCAGTACTTC. Amino acid sequence: CASTLRLAGVEQYF.

The V call is TRBV6-5, the J call TRBJ2-3; D uncertain. V was pared by 6 bases and J by 0 bases, with 13 bases between. This CDR3 is built from 15 residues. In germline, CDR1 is MNHEY, CDR2 SVGAGI. The CDR3 reads CASRPSLQSTDTQYF. The CDR3 DNA sequence: TGTGCCAGCAGGCCCTCCCTACAGAGCACAGATACGCAGTATTTT.

This clonotype was seen only a few times. This chain connects TRBV7-2 to TRBJ1-4; D possibly corresponds to TRBD1 (5 bases). Trimming took off 5 bases at V and 0 bases at J, with 13 bases between the two ends. Germline V gene lookup returns CDR1 SGHTA and CDR2 FQGNSA. This CDR3 has 16 residues. The CDR3 here is CASSPAGTATNEKLFF. CDR3 DNA: TGTGCCAGCAGCCCCGCCGGGACTGCAACTAATGAAAAACTGTTTTTT.